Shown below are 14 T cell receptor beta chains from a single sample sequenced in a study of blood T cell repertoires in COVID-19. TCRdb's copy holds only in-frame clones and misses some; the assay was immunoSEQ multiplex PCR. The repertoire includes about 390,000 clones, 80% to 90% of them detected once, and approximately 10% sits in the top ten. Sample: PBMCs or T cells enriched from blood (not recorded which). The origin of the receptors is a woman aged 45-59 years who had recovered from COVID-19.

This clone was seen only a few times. The CDR3 sequence: CASSVGTGAVEKLFF. CDR3 bases: TGTGCCAGCAGCGTAGGCACAGGGGCTGTTGAAAAACTGTTTTTT. The chain uses TRBV9 and TRBJ1-4; 7 bases are shared with TRBD1. CDR3 length: 15 amino acids. CDR1 and CDR2 from the germline V gene are SGDLS and YYNGEE. The V gene end was trimmed by 0 bases and the J gene end by 7 bases; junction bases not matched to a gene: 6.

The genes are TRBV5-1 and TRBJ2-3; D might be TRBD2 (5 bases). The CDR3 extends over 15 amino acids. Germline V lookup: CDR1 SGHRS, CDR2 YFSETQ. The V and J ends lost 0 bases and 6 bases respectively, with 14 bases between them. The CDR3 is CASSLEGVGLDTQYF. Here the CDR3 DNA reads TGCGCCAGCAGCTTGGAGGGAGTAGGTCTGGATACGCAGTATTTT.

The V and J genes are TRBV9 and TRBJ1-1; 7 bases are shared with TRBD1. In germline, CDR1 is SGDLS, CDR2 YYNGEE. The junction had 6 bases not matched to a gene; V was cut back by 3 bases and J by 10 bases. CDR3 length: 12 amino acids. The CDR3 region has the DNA TGTGCCAGCAGCGAAGGACAGGACGGAGCTTTCTTT. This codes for CASSEGQDGAFF.

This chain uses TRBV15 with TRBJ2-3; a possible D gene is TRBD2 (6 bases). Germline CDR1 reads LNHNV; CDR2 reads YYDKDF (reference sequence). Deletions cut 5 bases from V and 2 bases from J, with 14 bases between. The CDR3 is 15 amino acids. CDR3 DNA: TGTGCCACCAGCGAGGTTCTAGCGAACACAGATACGCAGTATTTT. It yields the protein CATSEVLANTDTQYF. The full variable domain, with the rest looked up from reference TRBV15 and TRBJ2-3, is DAMVIQNPRYQVTQFGKPVTLSCSQTLNHNVMYWYQQKSSQAPKLLFHYYDKDFNNEADTPDNFQSRRPNTSFCFLDIRSPGLGDTAMYLCATSEVLANTDTQYFGPGTRLTVL.

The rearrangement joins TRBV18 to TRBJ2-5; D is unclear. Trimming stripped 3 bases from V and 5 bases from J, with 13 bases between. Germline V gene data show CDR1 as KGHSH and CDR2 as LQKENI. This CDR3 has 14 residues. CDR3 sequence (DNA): TGTGCCAGCTCACCTGAGATCCTTTCGGAGACCCAGTACTTC. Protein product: CASSPEILSETQYF.

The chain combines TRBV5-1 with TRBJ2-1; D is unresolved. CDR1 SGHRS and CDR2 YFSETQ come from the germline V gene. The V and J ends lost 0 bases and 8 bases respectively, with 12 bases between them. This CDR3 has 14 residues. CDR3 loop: CASSLVFGVDEQFF. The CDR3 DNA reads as TGCGCCAGCAGCTTGGTCTTCGGTGTGGATGAGCAGTTCTTC.

The CDR3 bases are TGTGCCATCACGGGGCCTGGGGGCCCAACAGCTGGAAACACCATATATTTT. Its translation is CAITGPGGPTAGNTIYF. This sequence joins TRBV10-3 and TRBJ1-3, with D possibly being TRBD1 (6 bases). Germline-derived CDR1 and CDR2 are ENHRY and SYGVKD. The CDR3 sequence is 17 residues long. Trimming pared 7 bases from V and 2 bases from J, leaving 21 bases between.

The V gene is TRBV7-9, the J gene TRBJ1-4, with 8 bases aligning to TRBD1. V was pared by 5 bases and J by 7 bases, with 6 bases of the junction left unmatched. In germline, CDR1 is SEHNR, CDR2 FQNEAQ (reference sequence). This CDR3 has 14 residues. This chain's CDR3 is CASSTRTGFEKLFF. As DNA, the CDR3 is TGTGCCAGCAGCACTAGGACAGGGTTTGAAAAACTGTTTTTT.

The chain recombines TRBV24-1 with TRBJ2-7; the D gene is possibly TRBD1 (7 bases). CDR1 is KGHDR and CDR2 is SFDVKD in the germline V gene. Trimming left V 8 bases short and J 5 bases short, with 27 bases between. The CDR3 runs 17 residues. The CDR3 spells CATMGSPGQEGSDEQYF. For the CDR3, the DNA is TGTGCCACCATGGGGTCTCCCGGACAGGAGGGAAGCGACGAGCAGTACTTC.

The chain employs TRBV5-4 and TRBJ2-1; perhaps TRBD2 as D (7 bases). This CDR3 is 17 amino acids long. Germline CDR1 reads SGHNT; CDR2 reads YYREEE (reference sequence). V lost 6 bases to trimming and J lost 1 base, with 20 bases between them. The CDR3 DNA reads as TGTGCCAGCACCAGGGCTGGGGGGGGGCGGTCCTACAATGAGCAGTTCTTC. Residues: CASTRAGGGRSYNEQFF.

In nucleotides, the CDR3 is TGTGCCAGCAGCCCTTTCCTCGAGGCCCGTCAAGTGGAGCAGTTCTTC. It is translated as CASSPFLEARQVEQFF. The chain employs TRBV7-9 and TRBJ2-1; no definite D call. V shed 5 bases and J shed 10 bases, with 24 bases lying between them. Germline CDR1 SEHNR, CDR2 FQNEAQ (reference sequence). The CDR3 loop spans 16 amino acids.

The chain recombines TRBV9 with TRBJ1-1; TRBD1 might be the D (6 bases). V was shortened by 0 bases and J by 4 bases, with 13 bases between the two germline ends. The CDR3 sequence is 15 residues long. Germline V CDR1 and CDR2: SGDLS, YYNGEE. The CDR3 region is CASSVGGGAATEAFF. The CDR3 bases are TGTGCCAGCAGCGTAGGGGGGGGCGCAGCCACTGAAGCTTTCTTT.

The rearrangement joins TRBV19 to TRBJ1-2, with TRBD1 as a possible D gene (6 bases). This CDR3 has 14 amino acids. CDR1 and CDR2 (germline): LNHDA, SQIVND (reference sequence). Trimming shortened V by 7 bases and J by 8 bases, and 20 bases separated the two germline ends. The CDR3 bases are TGTGCCAGTACCCCGGGTCGAGGCAGGGGCGGCTACACCTTC. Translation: CASTPGRGRGGYTF.

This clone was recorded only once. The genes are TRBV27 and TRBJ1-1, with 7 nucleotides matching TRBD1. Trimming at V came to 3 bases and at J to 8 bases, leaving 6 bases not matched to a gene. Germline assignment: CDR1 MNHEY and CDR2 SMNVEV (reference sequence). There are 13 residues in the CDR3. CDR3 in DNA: TGTGCCAGCAGTTTCTACGGGACAGAAGAAGCTTTCTTT. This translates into CASSFYGTEEAFF.